The entry below describes one T cell receptor beta chain. The data derive from a study of T cells in Graves' hyperthyroidism and ophthalmopathy. CDR3 length equals 14 residues. The V end lost 2 bases, the J end lost 2 bases, and 10 bases lay between the germline ends. Germline V gene data show CDR1 as SGHRS and CDR2 as YFSETQ. The investigators amplified TCR beta CDR3 regions from RNA transcripts. Primed by the HTBI set, a first-round RT-PCR was run on the TCR CDR3. TCRdb ran MiXCR on the multiplex PCR reads and lists one entry per CDR3 protein. The profile shows about 580,000 distinct CDR3 sequences, around 45% of them singletons. Diagnostic decisions used clinical symptoms, serum thyroxine and TRAb, thyroid ultrasound and orbital computed tomography.

This sequence joins TRBV5-1 and TRBJ2-5; D is undetermined. The sequenced material came from peripheral blood or thyroid tissue (not recorded which). The TCR was taken from a woman under 30 with Graves' hyperthyroidism. This CDR3 reads CASSLSRNQETQYF. The CDR3 coding sequence is TGCGCCAGCAGCTTAAGCAGGAATCAAGAGACCCAGTACTTC. Looking up the rest from reference TRBV5-1 and TRBJ2-5 gives the full variable domain: KAGVTQTPRYLIKTRGQQVTLSCSPISGHRSVSWYQQTPGQGLQFLFEYFSETQRNKGNFPGRFSGRQFSNSRSEMNVSTLELGDSALYLCASSLSRNQETQYFGPGTRLLVL.